This TCR beta chain was recovered during a study of memory CD4+ T cells and cytomegalovirus serostatus. The V and J ends lost 7 bases and 8 bases, in that order; junction bases with no gene match: 0. The CDR3 has 10 amino acids. CDR1 SNHLY and CDR2 FYNNEI come from the germline V gene. Study-level points and caveats: The CMV-associated TCR signature appears largely within the CD4+ memory repertoire. CD4+ memory repertoires contained about 40% of the roughly 160 reported CMV TCRbeta sequences.

Source study methods: Out-of-frame sequences were removed, leaving around 2,000,000 distinct TCRbeta sequences. Only in-frame clones appear in the TCRdb table, and some are missing; sequencing was by immunoSEQ multiplex PCR. That table gives V, J and clone size, and the DNA gave D and trimming. The sample holds some 57,000 clones, 65% to 80% seen once. The table lists this clone with a count of one. What it binds is unknown. Single viable CD3+CD4+CD8-CD45RO+ cells were sorted as the memory CD4+ T cells. Sequenced material: memory CD4+ T cells from blood. The rearrangement joins TRBV2 to TRBJ2-3; TRBD2 agrees at 7 bases. This TCR came from an adult in good health and CMV-seronegative. For the CDR3, the DNA is TGTGCCAGCACGGGGGGTACGCAGTATTTT. This sequence encodes CASTGGTQYF.